The 10 T cell receptor beta chains below all came from one sample that was sequenced in a study of T cells after yellow fever vaccination (dated by TCRdb to between 2019 and 2020). The intended sense of this specimen's treatment or condition label: live attenuated yellow fever vaccine strain. To prepare the library, 5' RACE was applied. The sequencing machine was an Illumina HiSeq 2500. TCRdb took the public reads, trimmed them with fastp at Q25, ran MiXCR for clone calling and kept in-frame beta chains. Rows are combined by CDR3 protein, so each entry shows the most common genes and DNA. The sample yields around 310,000 distinct CDR3 sequences; 8.5% to 9% were counted once. Approximately 19% of the sample comes from the top ten. The material was PBMCs, obtained on the day of the first yellow fever vaccination. Receptors were obtained from a man aged 18 to 35 who received the YFV17D yellow fever vaccine.

V gene TRBV9 combines with J gene TRBJ2-5, with D perhaps being TRBD1 or TRBD2 (5 bases each). This CDR3 has 14 residues. CDR1 is SGDLS, CDR2 YYNGEE, per germline. Between the trimmed V and J ends, which lost 6 bases and 3 bases, there was a span of 15 bases. DNA for the CDR3: TGTGCCAGCAACCGCGTAGGGACCGAAGAGACCCAGTACTTC. As protein: CASNRVGTEETQYF.

The chain links TRBV12-3 or TRBV12-4 to TRBJ1-6; D remains ambiguous. CDR3 length equals 14 residues. The V end lost 7 bases, the J end lost 1 base, and 8 bases lay between the germline ends. DNA of the CDR3: TGTGCCAGCAACATTAGGTCCTATAATTCACCCCTCCACTTT. Its translation: CASNIRSYNSPLHF.

The chain carries TRBV6-5 and TRBJ2-7; D not certain. V was cut by 6 bases and J by 6 bases, with 12 bases left in between. The CDR3 totals 12 residues. Germline loops: CDR1 MNHEY, CDR2 SVGAGI. CDR3 nucleotide sequence: TGTGCCAGCAGCTCTAAAAGGCTCGAGCAGTACTTC. Amino acids: CASSSKRLEQYF.

The chain uses TRBV5-1 and TRBJ1-2; D is unclear. V shed 1 base and J shed 1 base, with 5 bases lying between them. This CDR3 is built from 13 residues. Germline V lookup: CDR1 SGHRS, CDR2 YFSETQ. The CDR3 DNA is TGCGCCAGCAGCTTGTTAGTTAACTATGGCTACACCTTC. Residues: CASSLLVNYGYTF.

The rearrangement joins TRBV7-9 to TRBJ1-2; weak D call: TRBD1 (6 bases). This CDR3 region has 14 residues. V lost 5 bases and J 4 bases, leaving 14 bases between the germline ends. Germline CDR1 is SEHNR and CDR2 is FQNEAQ (reference sequence). The CDR3 loop is CASSRGQSGYGYTF. CDR3 sequence (DNA): TGTGCCAGCAGCCGAGGACAGTCGGGCTATGGCTACACCTTC.

This clonotype was counted only a few times. The rearrangement uses TRBV24-1 and TRBJ1-2; 8 bases are a match to TRBD1. CDR1 is KGHDR, CDR2 SFDVKD, per germline. CDR3 length equals 13 residues. The trim removed 4 bases at V and 4 bases at J, leaving 1 base unmatched. CDR3 nucleotide sequence: TGTGCCACCAGTGAGCAGGGGGCCTATGGCTACACCTTC. It encodes CATSEQGAYGYTF.

This chain connects TRBV10-2 to TRBJ2-1; possible D gene TRBD2, 6 bases. This CDR3 spans 14 amino acids. Trimming pared 6 bases from V and 9 bases from J, leaving 18 bases between. From germline, CDR1 is WSHSY and CDR2 SAAADI. CDR3 amino acids: CASREGNSLSEQFF. The CDR3 bases are TGCGCCAGCAGGGAGGGTAATTCCCTTAGTGAGCAGTTCTTC.

This clonotype was seen many times. The chain employs TRBV28 and TRBJ2-5, with D uncertain. Between the trimmed V and J ends, which lost 2 bases and 3 bases, there was a span of 13 bases. The CDR3 loop spans 15 amino acids. In germline, CDR1 is MDHEN, CDR2 SYDVKM. Written as DNA, the CDR3 is TGTGCCAGCAGTTTAAAGGGTCGGGCGGAAGAGACCCAGTACTTC. Protein: CASSLKGRAEETQYF. Based on the CDR3 plus reference TRBV28 and TRBJ2-5, the full variable domain is DVKVTQSSRYLVKRTGEKVFLECVQDMDHENMFWYRQDPGLGLRLIYFSYDVKMKEKGDIPEGYSVSREKKERFSLILESASTNQTSMYLCASSLKGRAEETQYFGPGTRLLVL.

V is TRBV11-2 and J is TRBJ1-1, with D unclear. V gave up 2 bases and J gave up 0 bases, with 10 bases separating them. Germline V gene lookup returns CDR1 SGHAT and CDR2 FQNNGV. The CDR3 contains 15 residues. The CDR3 DNA is TGTGCCAGCAGCTTAAAGGCAGACATGAACACTGAAGCTTTCTTT. Its translation is CASSLKADMNTEAFF.

In this sample, this clonotype turned up many times. This CDR3 is CASSLHPGRYEQYV. In DNA, the CDR3 is TGTGCCAGCAGCTTACACCCAGGGCGCTACGAGCAGTACGTC. The chain has TRBV7-3 and TRBJ2-7; TRBD1 is a possible D gene (5 bases). Germline assignment: CDR1 SGHTA and CDR2 FQGTGA. Trimming removed 2 bases at V and 3 bases at J, with 11 bases between. The CDR3 has 14 residues.